This T cell receptor (beta chain) was sequenced during a study of T cell responses to AZD1222 COVID-19 vaccine. Study-wide context: Combined were second doses at about 4 or about 12 weeks.

Generated by immunoSEQ multiplex PCR, the TCRdb table keeps only in-frame clones and is missing some. The sample lists 110,000 to 150,000 clones, 80% to 95% occurring once. The CDR3 is 18 amino acids. Germline V gene data show CDR1 as SGHNT and CDR2 as YYREEE (reference sequence). Trimming at V came to 0 bases and at J to 0 bases, leaving 5 bases not matched to a gene. Study-level findings and limits: Nearly half of spike-specific TCRs reportedly target unmutated variant regions. Repertoires were obtained solely post-peak T cell response. In a largely white British group with more females than males, clonal diversity was possibly underestimated.

This clone was counted between two and nine times. The antigen is not known. The sequence was obtained from an adult in good health. This chain connects TRBV5-4 to TRBJ1-6, with 8 bases aligning to TRBD1. The source material was peripheral blood, sampled on day 0 of AZD1222 vaccination. The CDR3 here is CASSLGQGSNSYNSPLHF. The CDR3 DNA sequence: TGTGCCAGCAGCTTGGGACAGGGGAGTAACTCCTATAATTCACCCCTCCACTTT.